What follows are 11 T cell receptor beta chains derived from one specimen sequenced in a study of T-cell reconstitution after alpha-beta-depleted transplantation in children. The library targeted TCRbeta and was prepared with unique molecular identifiers. One entry per CDR3 protein, called by TCRdb with MiXCR from the PCR reads. The repertoire includes some 290,000 distinct CDR3 sequences, around 25% of them detected once, and approximately 10% sits in the top ten. Sequencing used PBMCs, mostly from graft donor cells, obtained 180 days after TCRalphabeta/CD19-depleted stem cell transplant. The receptors derive from a male patient younger than 18 who had a stem cell transplant for acute lymphoblastic leukemia, so the T cells may come from the graft donor.

This clonotype was seen only a few times. This rearrangement joins TRBV12-3 or TRBV12-4 to TRBJ2-3; 8 nucleotides agree with TRBD1. Trimming removed 6 bases from V and 4 bases from J; junction bases left unmatched: 12. There are 16 residues in the CDR3. The CDR3 is CASSQYDRGGADTQYF. The DNA for the CDR3 is TGTGCCAGCAGCCAATACGACAGGGGAGGAGCAGATACGCAGTATTTT.

Ten or more counts support this clonotype. The chain has TRBV12-3 or TRBV12-4 and TRBJ2-7; TRBD1 might be the D (6 bases). V lost 4 bases and J 3 bases, leaving 13 bases between the germline ends. The CDR3 runs to 14 residues. In nucleotides, the CDR3 is TGTGCCAGCAGTTCCCTACAGGGTAACTACGAGCAGTACTTC. Encoded protein: CASSSLQGNYEQYF.

This clonotype was seen a few times. The chain recombines TRBV2 with TRBJ1-2, with D possibly being TRBD1 (5 bases). Germline V gives CDR1 SNHLY, CDR2 FYNNEI. Trimming took off 9 bases at V and 1 base at J, with 30 bases between the two ends. The CDR3 totals 19 residues. In nucleotides, the CDR3 is TGTGCCAGTCGCCGCATGGGCCCCACACAGGCCGCCTTTAACTATGGCTACACCTTC. This codes for CASRRMGPTQAAFNYGYTF.

The gene calls are TRBV12-3 or TRBV12-4 and TRBJ2-6; unclear D gene. CDR3 length: 16 residues. Deletions cut 3 bases from V and 4 bases from J, with 13 bases between. The CDR3 reads CASSFVRAQGANVLTF. CDR3 sequence (DNA): TGTGCCAGCAGTTTTGTCCGGGCCCAAGGGGCCAACGTCCTGACTTTC.

The chain combines TRBV6-2 or TRBV6-3 with TRBJ2-1, with D perhaps matching TRBD2 (5 bases). CDR1 is MNHEY, CDR2 SVGEGT, per germline. CDR3 length equals 15 residues. Trimming took off 6 bases at V and 8 bases at J, with 20 bases between the two ends. The CDR3 DNA reads TGTGCCAGCAGCTCCCCCTCTGGCGGACTTTATGAGCAGTTCTTC. This translates into CASSSPSGGLYEQFF.

V gene TRBV5-1 combines with J gene TRBJ2-2, with 10 bases that match TRBD2. CDR1 and CDR2 (germline): SGHRS, YFSETQ. The CDR3 spans 20 residues. V lost 4 bases to trimming and J lost 4 bases; unmatched junction nucleotides: 19. The CDR3 DNA sequence: TGCGCCAGCAGCCTTCTATCTGGTAGCGGGAGGCTCCTGGGCACCGGGGAGCTGTTTTTT. Translating it yields CASSLLSGSGRLLGTGELFF. The variable domain in full, completed from reference TRBV5-1 and TRBJ2-2, reads KAGVTQTPRYLIKTRGQQVTLSCSPISGHRSVSWYQQTPGQGLQFLFEYFSETQRNKGNFPGRFSGRQFSNSRSEMNVSTLELGDSALYLCASSLLSGSGRLLGTGELFFGEGSRLTVL.

The chain has TRBV5-1 and TRBJ1-5; no definite D call. The CDR3 runs 14 residues. CDR1 and CDR2 from the germline V gene are SGHRS and YFSETQ. Trimming cost V 3 bases and J 2 bases, with 9 bases left between them. The CDR3 protein is CASSSGSGNQPQHF. The CDR3 nucleotides read TGCGCCAGCAGCTCGGGGAGTGGCAATCAGCCCCAGCATTTT.

This clonotype was seen only a few times. This sequence joins TRBV10-3 and TRBJ2-7, with D perhaps given as TRBD1 or TRBD2 (8 bases each). Between the trimmed V and J ends, which lost 5 bases and 6 bases, there was a span of 17 bases. This CDR3 is 14 amino acids long. CDR1 ENHRY and CDR2 SYGVKD come from the germline V gene. The CDR3 bases are TGTGCCATCAGTCAGCGGGAGCAGGGGGCCGAGCAGTACTTC. This translates into CAISQREQGAEQYF.

This clonotype came up a few times. The chain combines TRBV9 with TRBJ1-1; D ambiguous. CDR3 size: 15 residues. Trimming cost V 1 base and J 11 bases, with 21 bases left between them. Germline loops: CDR1 SGDLS, CDR2 YYNGEE. The CDR3 region has the DNA TGTGCCAGCAGCGTATCTGAGGTGAGCGGGCTTAAGGCTTTCTTT. Protein product: CASSVSEVSGLKAFF.

This clonotype showed up just a few times. J is TRBJ2-1 and V is TRBV5-1; 9 bases fit TRBD2. Trimming cost V 4 bases and J 8 bases; bases outside gene matches: 10. This CDR3 has 15 residues. Germline CDR1 reads SGHRS; CDR2 reads YFSETQ. In nucleotides, the CDR3 is TGCGCCAGCAGCCTGAGCGGGAGGTCTGCCCATGAGCAGTTCTTC. This translates into CASSLSGRSAHEQFF.

Only a few counts were recorded for this clonotype. The gene calls are TRBV20-1 and TRBJ2-7; D possibly corresponds to TRBD2 (6 bases). This CDR3 is 14 amino acids long. Trimming removed 6 bases from V and 4 bases from J, with 19 bases in between. CDR1 is DFQATT, CDR2 SNEGSKA, per germline (reference sequence). The DNA of the CDR3 is TGCAGTGCCCCGACTCACGGAGGGAAGTACGAGCAGTACTTC. As protein: CSAPTHGGKYEQYF.